This entry concerns a single TCR beta chain. Antigen: not known. V shed 6 bases, J shed 2 bases, and the junction held 6 bases outside the gene matches. Germline-derived CDR1 and CDR2 are SGHRS and YFSETQ. CDR3 length: 15 amino acids. The data stem from a study of T cells after posttransplantation cyclophosphamide. Overall study results and limits: Recipient CMV seropositivity and CMV reactivation strongly tracked TRB clonality.

TCRdb's table, derived via immunoSEQ multiplex PCR, lists solely in-frame clones and lacks some. The specimen has tens of thousands of clones, none found just once. V is TRBV5-1 and J is TRBJ2-5, with 11 bases lining up with TRBD1. Sequencing used PBMCs. This clonotype was obtained from a man in his forties in good health, CMV-negative, and a related stem cell transplant donor. DNA of the CDR3: TGCGCCAGCATTTACGGGGACAGGGGGCAAGAGACCCAGTACTTC. Encoded protein: CASIYGDRGQETQYF.